The 13 T cell receptor beta chains presented below share a single source sample, sequenced in a study of cytomegalovirus exposure and HLA in healthy donors. The PCR had 60 Vbeta and 13 Jbeta primers. Some clones are missing from TCRdb's copy, which holds only in-frame ones; the method was immunoSEQ multiplex PCR. The sample carries 200,000 to 300,000 clones, approximately 84% recorded once. What was sequenced was PBMCs. The source is a woman aged 40 to 49 in good health and CMV-seropositive.

This clone was counted only a few times. The chain links TRBV11-2 to TRBJ1-4; 10 bases map to TRBD1. Per the germline V gene, CDR1 is SGHAT and CDR2 is FQNNGV. With 0 bases clipped from V and 7 bases from J, the junction kept 5 bases outside the gene matches. This CDR3 has 16 residues. The CDR3 sequence is CASSLEFGTGAEKLFF. As DNA, the CDR3 is TGTGCCAGCAGCTTAGAGTTCGGGACAGGGGCTGAAAAACTGTTTTTT.

A few counts support this clone. V usage is TRBV5-8 and J usage is TRBJ1-1; TRBD1 aligns across 8 bases. The CDR3 has 13 residues. Trimming removed 4 bases from V and 6 bases from J; junction bases left unmatched: 5. CDR1 SGHTS and CDR2 YDEGEE come from the germline V gene. The CDR3 DNA reads TGTGCCAGCAGCCGACGACAGGGGTCTGAAGCTTTCTTT. This sequence encodes CASSRRQGSEAFF.

Note on this clone: Additional DNA sequences in this sample encode the identical CDR3. The chain uses TRBV5-1 and TRBJ2-7, with TRBD1 matching over 8 bases. With V trimmed by 2 bases and J by 4 bases, 5 bases remained unmatched. CDR1 and CDR2 (germline): SGHRS, YFSETQ. The CDR3 contains 14 residues. CDR3 residues: CASSFGTGAYEQYF. In nucleotides, the CDR3 is TGCGCCAGCAGCTTCGGGACAGGTGCTTACGAGCAGTACTTC.

The rearrangement uses TRBV28 and TRBJ1-4; TRBD1 might be the D (6 bases). Germline loops: CDR1 MDHEN, CDR2 SYDVKM. The V end lost 5 bases, the J end lost 6 bases, and 10 bases lay between the germline ends. The CDR3 loop spans 13 amino acids. As DNA, the CDR3 is TGTGCCAGCAGTGAGAGGGGGTATGAAAAACTGTTTTTT. This encodes CASSERGYEKLFF.

V usage is TRBV5-1 and J usage is TRBJ2-5; 10 bases align to TRBD2. Germline lookup yields CDR1 SGHRS and CDR2 YFSETQ. CDR3 length: 17 amino acids. Unmatched junction bases numbered 12, after V lost 2 bases and J lost 5 bases. The DNA for the CDR3 is TGCGCCAGCAGCTTCGGAGGACTAGCGGAGGTGGGGGAGACCCAGTACTTC. Its translation is CASSFGGLAEVGETQYF.

This chain uses TRBV28 with TRBJ1-5; TRBD1 aligns across 10 bases. CDR1 MDHEN and CDR2 SYDVKM come from the germline V gene. Trimming at V came to 6 bases and at J to 6 bases, leaving 8 bases not matched to a gene. The CDR3 covers 15 residues. CDR3 sequence reads: CASSLGTGASQPQHF. The CDR3 DNA reads TGTGCCAGCAGCCTAGGGACAGGGGCTAGTCAGCCCCAGCATTTT. The full variable domain, with the rest looked up from reference TRBV28 and TRBJ1-5, is DVKVTQSSRYLVKRTGEKVFLECVQDMDHENMFWYRQDPGLGLRLIYFSYDVKMKEKGDIPEGYSVSREKKERFSLILESASTNQTSMYLCASSLGTGASQPQHFGDGTRLSIL.

The chain carries TRBV7-6 and TRBJ2-5; perhaps TRBD2 as D (5 bases). The germline V gene has CDR1 SGHVS and CDR2 FNYEAQ. Trimming cost V 1 base and J 2 bases, with 8 bases left between them. There are 14 residues in the CDR3. The CDR3 nucleotides read TGTGCCAGCAGCTTAGTGGAGGTACAAGAGACCCAGTACTTC. Residues: CASSLVEVQETQYF.

This chain links TRBV6-1 with TRBJ2-4; 8 bases line up with TRBD1. V was clipped by 3 bases and J by 3 bases; unmatched bases: 4. This CDR3 spans 15 amino acids. The germline gives CDR1 MNHNS, CDR2 SASEGT. The CDR3 DNA reads as TGTGCCAGCAGTGACGGAGGACAGGGCAAAAACATTCAGTACTTC. Its translation: CASSDGGQGKNIQYF.

The rearrangement links TRBV11-3 to TRBJ2-2, with 7 bases lining up with TRBD2. The CDR3 loop spans 17 amino acids. V shed 2 bases, J shed 1 base, and the junction held 7 bases outside the gene matches. Per germline, CDR1 SGHNT and CDR2 YENEEA. In DNA form, the CDR3 reads TGTGCCAGCAGCTTATCCCGAGCGGGAAAGAACACCGGGGAGCTGTTTTTT. Translation gives CASSLSRAGKNTGELFF.

The chain is built from TRBV6-6 and TRBJ1-1, with D unclear. CDR1 and CDR2 (germline): MNHNY, SVGAGI (reference sequence). The germline V and J ends were trimmed by 7 bases and 0 bases, with 6 bases remaining between them. The CDR3 consists of 12 residues. This CDR3 reads CASTAMNTEAFF. CDR3 sequence (DNA): TGTGCCAGCACCGCTATGAACACTGAAGCTTTCTTT.

This chain links TRBV5-6 with TRBJ2-2; TRBD2 matches at 12 bases. This CDR3 comprises 15 residues. With 3 bases clipped from V and 4 bases from J, the junction kept 1 base outside the gene matches. Looked up from germline, CDR1 is SGHDT and CDR2 is YYEEEE. This CDR3 reads CASSSGLAGTGELFF. CDR3 in DNA: TGTGCCAGCAGCTCGGGACTAGCGGGCACCGGGGAGCTGTTTTTT. Based on the CDR3 plus reference TRBV5-6 and TRBJ2-2, the full variable domain is DAGVTQSPTHLIKTRGQQVTLRCSPKSGHDTVSWYQQALGQGPQFIFQYYEEEERQRGNFPDRFSGHQFPNYSSELNVNALLLGDSALYLCASSSGLAGTGELFFGEGSRLTVL.

Regarding this clone: In the same sample, other DNA sequences code for this CDR3. V is TRBV7-9 and J is TRBJ2-7; D is uncertain. This CDR3 is 14 amino acids long. Germline V gives CDR1 SEHNR, CDR2 FQNEAQ (reference sequence). Trimming took off 5 bases at V and 0 bases at J, with 11 bases between the two ends. CDR3 sequence: CASSRVADSYEQYF. CDR3 nucleotides: TGTGCCAGCAGCCGGGTGGCAGACTCCTACGAGCAGTACTTC.

This chain joins TRBV25-1 and TRBJ1-3, with unresolved D. The CDR3 extends over 15 amino acids. V gave up 4 bases and J gave up 0 bases, with 10 bases separating them. The germline V gene has CDR1 MGHDK and CDR2 SYGVNS. CDR3 sequence reads: CASSVRIFSGNTIYF. CDR3 sequence (DNA): TGTGCCAGCAGTGTTCGTATTTTCTCTGGAAACACCATATATTTT.